This record looks at one T cell receptor (beta chain) sequence and its context. Its antigen is not identified. Sequencing was performed with immunoSEQ multiplex PCR; in TCRdb, only in-frame clones are kept and a portion is missing. The table records about 350,000 clones, approximately 81% of them present only once. The data were taken from a study of Ad26.COV2.S vaccination and SARS-CoV-2 variants. Turning to the study itself: The donor was enrolled in the Ad26.COV2.S arm of the COV1001 trial. The study gave Ad26.COV2.S intramuscularly, once or twice 56 days apart. Study-level findings and limits: Using TCR breadth and depth analyses may have led to underestimated total T cell responses.

Treatment noted: around 19 received Ad26.COV2.S at low or high dose, single or two shots; roughly 5 received placebo; per-sample allocation not given. Day 63 after the first vaccine or placebo injection was the time point for sampling. Per germline, CDR1 MGHRA and CDR2 YSYEKL. V was clipped by 0 bases and J by 0 bases, with 15 bases between them. The CDR3 is made up of 19 amino acids. This sequence was found in a person aged 18-65 years who received the Ad26.COV2.S COVID-19 vaccine or a placebo. Source: peripheral blood, taken in a trial of Ad26.COV2.S vaccine versus placebo. This chain uses TRBV4-1 with TRBJ1-6; no reliable D call. This CDR3 is CASSQDFRTESSYNSPLHF. As DNA, the CDR3 is TGCGCCAGCAGCCAAGATTTCCGGACGGAGAGCTCCTATAATTCACCCCTCCACTTT.